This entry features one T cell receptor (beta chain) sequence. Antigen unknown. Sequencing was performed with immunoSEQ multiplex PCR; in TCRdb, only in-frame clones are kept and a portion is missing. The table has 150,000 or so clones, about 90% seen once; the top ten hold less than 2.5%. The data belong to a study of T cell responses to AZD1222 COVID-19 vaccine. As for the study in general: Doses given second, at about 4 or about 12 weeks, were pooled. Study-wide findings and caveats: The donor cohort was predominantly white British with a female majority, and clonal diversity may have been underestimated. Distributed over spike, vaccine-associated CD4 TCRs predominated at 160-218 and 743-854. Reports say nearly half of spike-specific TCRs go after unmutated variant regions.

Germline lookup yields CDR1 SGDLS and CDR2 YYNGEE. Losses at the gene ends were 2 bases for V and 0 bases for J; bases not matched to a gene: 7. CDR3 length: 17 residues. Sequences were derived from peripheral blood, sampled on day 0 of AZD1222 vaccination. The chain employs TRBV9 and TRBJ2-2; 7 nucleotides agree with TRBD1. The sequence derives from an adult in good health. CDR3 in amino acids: CASSVARTGSNTGELFF. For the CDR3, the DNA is TGTGCCAGCAGCGTGGCTAGGACAGGCTCGAACACCGGGGAGCTGTTTTTT.